This T cell receptor (beta chain) comes out of a study of CD8 T cells in ankylosing spondylitis. MiXCR, run by TCRdb on the 5' RACE reads, gives a single entry per CDR3 protein. In the table there are 200,000 to 250,000 distinct CDR3 sequences, roughly a tenth of which are singletons. This clonotype showed up just a few times. In germline, CDR1 is MDHEN, CDR2 SYDVKM. With 3 bases removed from V and 7 bases from J, the gap between germline ends came to 6 bases. This CDR3 is built from 12 residues. The rearrangement links TRBV28 to TRBJ1-4; no clear D. This receptor was obtained from a male donor with ankylosing spondylitis or in good health (not recorded which). The sequenced sample was blood, either unsorted or a sorted T cell fraction (not recorded which). The CDR3 protein is CASSLQSEKLFF. The CDR3 bases are TGTGCCAGCAGTTTGCAAAGTGAAAAACTGTTTTTT.